This T cell receptor beta chain was identified during a study of T cell responses to AZD1222 COVID-19 vaccine. Broader study findings: White British ancestry dominated among donors, who included more females, and clonal diversity was possibly underestimated. A rise in Spike-specific TCR breadth and depth followed two AZD1222 doses. In all cases, repertoires were sampled only after the peak T cell response. Just a handful of people given AZD1222 tested seropositive at baseline.

The assay was immunoSEQ multiplex PCR, and TCRdb's table has in-frame clones only and misses some. The sample has about 120,000 clones, about 92% seen once. Notes on this clone: Its antigen is currently unknown.

The TCR comes from an adult in good health. The material sequenced was peripheral blood, taken on day 0 of AZD1222 vaccination.

The CDR3 DNA follows: TGTGCCAGCAGCAGGGGAGATTCTGGAGATACGCAGTATTTT. Translated: CASSRGDSGDTQYF. The chain joins TRBV28 to TRBJ2-3; TRBD1 is a possible D gene (6 bases). The CDR3 has 14 residues. Germline CDR1 and CDR2: MDHEN and SYDVKM. Deletions cut 6 bases from V and 5 bases from J, with 15 bases between.